The following is a TCR beta chain sequence with its context. The junction departs from the called germline gene at one end, perhaps through a read error. Autoimmune disease history or systemic immunosuppression excluded patients. Using immunoSEQ multiplex PCR, the repertoire was profiled, and TCRdb retains in-frame clones only, with some absent. The sample records about 81,000 clones, 85% to 90% being singletons. The entry originates in a study of OX40 agonist ivuxolimab in advanced cancers. Study in general: The patients got ivuxolimab, which is an agonistic anti-OX40 (CD134) antibody.

Source: CD4+ or CD8+ T cells sorted from blood, taken in a trial of the OX40 agonist ivuxolimab. This sequence originates from an adult with an advanced solid tumor such as melanoma, head and neck, liver or kidney cancer.

The CDR3 sequence: CASSPQSYNNSPLRF. CDR3 bases: TGTGCCAGCAGCCCCCAGAGCTATAATAATTCACCCCTCCGCTTT. The chain couples TRBV9 to TRBJ1-6; D unclear. The CDR3 is 15 residues long. Germline CDR1 reads SGDLS; CDR2 reads YYNGEE.